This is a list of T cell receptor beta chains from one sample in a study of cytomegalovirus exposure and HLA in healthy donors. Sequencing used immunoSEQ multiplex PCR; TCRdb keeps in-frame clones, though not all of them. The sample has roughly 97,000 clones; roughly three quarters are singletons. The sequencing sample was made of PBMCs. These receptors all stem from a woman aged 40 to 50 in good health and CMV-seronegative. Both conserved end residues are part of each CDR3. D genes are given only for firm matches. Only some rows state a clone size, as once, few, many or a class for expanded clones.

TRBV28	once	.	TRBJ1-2	CASSSRGDDYGYTF	TGTGCCAGCAGTTCCAGGGGAGATGACTATGGCTACACCTTC
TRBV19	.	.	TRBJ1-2	CASSWQGGGYTF	TGTGCCAGTAGTTGGCAGGGAGGGGGCTACACCTTC
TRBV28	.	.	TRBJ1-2	CASSLERTVFYGYTF	TGTGCCAGCAGCCTCGAGAGGACAGTCTTCTATGGCTACACCTTC
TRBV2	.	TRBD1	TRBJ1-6	CASSRDRDNSPLHF	TGTGCCAGCAGTCGGGACAGAGATAATTCACCCCTCCACTTT
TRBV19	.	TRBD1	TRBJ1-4	CASSIGTAATNEKLFF	TGTGCCAGTAGTATCGGGACAGCGGCAACTAATGAAAAACTGTTTTTT
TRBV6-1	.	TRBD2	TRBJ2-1	CASREAGSSYNEQFF	TGTGCCAGCAGGGAAGCGGGGAGCTCCTACAATGAGCAGTTCTTC
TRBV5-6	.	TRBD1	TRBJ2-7	CASSPTGDSNPYYEQYF	TGTGCCAGCAGCCCGACAGGGGATTCCAACCCTTACTACGAGCAGTACTTC
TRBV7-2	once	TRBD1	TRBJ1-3	CASSLGQGVPLSGNTIYF	TGTGCCAGCAGCTTAGGGCAGGGGGTCCCCCTCTCTGGAAACACCATATATTTT
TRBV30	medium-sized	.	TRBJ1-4	CAWSVHPATNEKLFF	TGTGCCTGGAGTGTACATCCAGCAACTAATGAAAAACTGTTTTTT
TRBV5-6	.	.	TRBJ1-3	CASSLWWSSSLGNTIYF	TGTGCCAGCAGCCTCTGGTGGAGTTCCTCTCTCGGAAACACCATATATTTT
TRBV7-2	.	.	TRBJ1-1	CASSSQPGGTEAFF	TGTGCCAGCAGCTCTCAACCCGGGGGCACTGAAGCTTTCTTT
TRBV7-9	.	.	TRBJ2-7	CASSPVGGRQYF	TGTGCCAGCAGCCCCGTGGGGGGGCGGCAGTACTTC
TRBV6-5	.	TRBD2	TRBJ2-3	CASNPSGGSTDTQYF	TGTGCCAGCAACCCCTCGGGGGGGAGCACAGATACGCAGTATTTT
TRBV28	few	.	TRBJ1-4	CASSKLSGRPEKLFF	TGTGCCAGCAGTAAACTATCCGGGAGACCGGAAAAACTGTTTTTT
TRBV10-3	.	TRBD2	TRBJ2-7	CAISARLAGRYEQYF	TGTGCCATCAGTGCTAGACTAGCGGGAAGGTACGAGCAGTACTTC
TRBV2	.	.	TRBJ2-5	CASSEGLREQYF	TGTGCCAGCAGTGAGGGATTACGGGAGCAGTACTTC
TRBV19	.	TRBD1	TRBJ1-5	CASSGTGSGQPQHF	TGTGCCAGTTCGGGGACAGGGAGCGGTCAGCCCCAGCATTTT
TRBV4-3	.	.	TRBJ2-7	CASSQGIRGKAFYEQYF	TGCGCCAGCAGCCAAGGCATAAGGGGGAAGGCGTTCTACGAGCAGTACTTC
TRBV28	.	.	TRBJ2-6	CATISGGSGANVLTF	TGTGCCACCATATCCGGGGGCTCTGGGGCCAACGTCCTGACTTTC
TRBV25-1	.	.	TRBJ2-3	CASSTGRAVRDTQYF	TGTGCCAGCAGTACCGGCAGGGCGGTCAGGGATACGCAGTATTTT
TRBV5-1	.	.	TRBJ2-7	CASSLEISYEQYF	TGCGCCAGCAGCTTAGAGATCTCCTACGAGCAGTACTTC
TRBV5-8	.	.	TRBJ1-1	CASNLLTVGSTEAFF	TGTGCCAGCAACCTTTTGACAGTCGGAAGCACTGAAGCTTTCTTT
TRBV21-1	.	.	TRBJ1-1	CASSKAPEDRANTEAFF	TGTGCCAGCAGCAAAGCGCCCGAGGACAGGGCGAACACTGAAGCTTTCTTT
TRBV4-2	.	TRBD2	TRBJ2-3	CASSRRTRTSGFTDTQYF	TGTGCCAGCAGCCGCCGAACCCGGACTAGCGGCTTCACAGATACGCAGTATTTT
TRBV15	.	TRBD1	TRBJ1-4	CATSSSGTGAMGEKLFF	TGTGCCACCAGCAGTTCCGGGACAGGAGCCATGGGAGAAAAACTGTTTTTT
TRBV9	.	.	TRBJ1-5	CASSAQGIGNQPQHF	TGTGCCAGCAGCGCCCAGGGGATCGGCAATCAGCCCCAGCATTTT
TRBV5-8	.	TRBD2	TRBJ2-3	CASSLNSGSEPPTDTQYF	TGTGCCAGCAGCCTGAATAGCGGGAGTGAACCCCCCACAGATACGCAGTATTTT
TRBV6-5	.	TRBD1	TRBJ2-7	CASSTLGQGYEQYF	TGTGCCAGCAGTACCTTAGGACAGGGGTACGAGCAGTACTTC
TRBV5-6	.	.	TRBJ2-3	CASSFNPFTSTDTQYF	TGTGCCAGCAGCTTTAACCCCTTTACTAGCACAGATACGCAGTATTTT
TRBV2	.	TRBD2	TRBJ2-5	CASIGTSGETQYF	TGTGCCAGCATTGGGACTAGTGGAGAGACCCAGTACTTC
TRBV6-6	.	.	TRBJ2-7	CASKEALYEQYF	TGTGCCAGCAAGGAGGCCCTCTACGAGCAGTACTTC
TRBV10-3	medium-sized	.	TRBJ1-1	CAISENGENTEAFF	TGTGCCATCAGTGAGAACGGGGAGAACACTGAAGCTTTCTTT
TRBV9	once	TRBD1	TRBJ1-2	CASSAPDRGGPDHYGYTF	TGTGCCAGCAGCGCCCCTGACAGGGGGGGACCCGACCACTATGGCTACACCTTC
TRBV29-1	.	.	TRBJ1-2	CSVCRGQPSTNSGGYTF	TGCAGCGTTTGCCGTGGACAGCCATCTACAAACTCGGGGGGCTACACCTTC
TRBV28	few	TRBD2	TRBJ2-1	CASSSSGGGSYNEQFF	TGTGCCAGCAGTTCCTCTGGGGGGGGCTCCTACAATGAGCAGTTCTTC
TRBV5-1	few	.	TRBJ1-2	CASSLAGSAGNYGYTF	TGCGCCAGCAGCTTGGCGGGGTCGGCGGGGAACTATGGCTACACCTTC
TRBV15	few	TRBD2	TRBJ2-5	CATSRDPALAGGRETQYF	TGTGCCACCAGCAGAGATCCCGCACTAGCGGGAGGGAGGGAGACCCAGTACTTC
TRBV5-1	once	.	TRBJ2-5	CASSLGSTAIQETQYF	TGCGCCAGCAGCTTGGGATCGACAGCGATCCAAGAGACCCAGTACTTC
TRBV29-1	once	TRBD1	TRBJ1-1	CSVGDRGRGSEAFF	TGCAGCGTTGGGGACAGGGGGCGCGGCTCTGAAGCTTTCTTT
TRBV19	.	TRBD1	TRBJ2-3	CASSIRDRGTDTQYF	TGTGCCAGTAGTATTCGGGACAGGGGAACAGATACGCAGTATTTT
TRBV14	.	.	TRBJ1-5	CASSQQGFNQPQHF	TGTGCCAGCAGCCAGCAGGGTTTTAATCAGCCCCAGCATTTT
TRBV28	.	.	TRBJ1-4	CASSFGGFNEKLFF	TGTGCCAGCAGTTTTGGCGGGTTTAATGAAAAACTGTTTTTT
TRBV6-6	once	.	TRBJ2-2	CASSYRGNQLFF	TGTGCCAGCAGTTACAGGGGTAACCAGCTGTTTTTT
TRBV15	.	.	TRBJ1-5	CATSRDRVQQPQHF	TGTGCCACCAGCAGAGATCGGGTGCAGCAGCCCCAGCATTTT
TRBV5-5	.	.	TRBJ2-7	CASSRAESPYEQYF	TGTGCCAGCAGCCGTGCCGAGTCCCCCTACGAGCAGTACTTC
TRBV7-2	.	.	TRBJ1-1	CASSASGARENTEAFF	TGTGCCAGCAGCGCTTCAGGGGCCAGGGAAAACACTGAAGCTTTCTTT
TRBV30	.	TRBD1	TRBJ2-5	CAYTRGLGETQYF	TGTGCCTACACCAGGGGGCTAGGGGAGACCCAGTACTTC
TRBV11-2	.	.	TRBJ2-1	CASSFDPASNEQFF	TGTGCCAGCAGCTTCGATCCCGCCAGCAATGAGCAGTTCTTC
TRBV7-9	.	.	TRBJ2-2	CATTLGPNTGELFF	TGTGCCACTACGCTGGGCCCGAACACCGGGGAGCTGTTTTTT
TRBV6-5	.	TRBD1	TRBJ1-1	CASRTGSRGTEAFF	TGTGCCAGTCGGACAGGGTCAAGGGGAACTGAAGCTTTCTTT
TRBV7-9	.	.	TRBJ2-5	CASSSGETQYF	TGTGCCAGCAGTTCCGGGGAGACCCAGTACTTC
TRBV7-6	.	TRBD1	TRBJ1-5	CASSLQTGAQPQHF	TGTGCCAGCAGCTTACAGACAGGGGCTCAGCCCCAGCATTTT
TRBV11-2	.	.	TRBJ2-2	CASSPISTVASGELFF	TGTGCCAGCAGCCCCATTAGTACTGTAGCTTCCGGGGAGCTGTTTTTT